Shown below are 17 T cell receptor beta chains from a single sample sequenced in a study of shared clonotypes between healthy human individuals. The table came from immunoSEQ multiplex PCR; TCRdb's copy has only in-frame clones and leaves some out. In the table there are roughly 500,000 clones, 90% to 97% of which are singletons. The source material was naive CD4+ T cells sorted from blood. Subset: CD45RA+ positively selected. These receptors were collected from a woman aged 25-40 years in good health.

The chain joins TRBV28 to TRBJ2-3; unclear D gene. The V gene's germline CDR1 is MDHEN and CDR2 SYDVKM. Trimming stripped 8 bases from V and 0 bases from J, with 9 bases between. The CDR3 has 13 amino acids. The CDR3 DNA reads TGTGCCAGCGCGTCGACTAGCACAGATACGCAGTATTTT. As protein: CASASTSTDTQYF.

The V gene is TRBV15, the J gene TRBJ2-3; the D gene could be TRBD1 or TRBD2 (5 bases each). The V and J ends lost 0 bases and 4 bases respectively, with 8 bases between them. CDR1 is LNHNV, CDR2 YYDKDF, per germline (reference sequence). CDR3 length equals 14 residues. The CDR3 DNA is TGTGCCACCAGCAGAGATCTGGGGGCAGATACGCAGTATTTT. Residues: CATSRDLGADTQYF.

The chain couples TRBV6-1 to TRBJ2-7; TRBD1 agrees at 9 bases. CDR1 is MNHNS and CDR2 is SASEGT in the germline V gene. V shed 6 bases, J shed 3 bases, and the junction held 9 bases outside the gene matches. The CDR3 totals 15 residues. The CDR3 DNA sequence: TGTGCCAGCAGGGTAATCCGGGACAGGGTCTACGAGCAGTACTTC. Protein product: CASRVIRDRVYEQYF.

This clone was seen just once. The chain has TRBV7-2 and TRBJ2-7, with 15 bases matching TRBD2. The CDR3 has 17 residues. With 5 bases clipped from V and 7 bases from J, the junction kept 12 bases outside the gene matches. Germline V gene lookup returns CDR1 SGHTA and CDR2 FQGNSA. The CDR3 sequence is CASSPPGLAGGSGEQYF. The CDR3 DNA is TGTGCCAGCAGCCCCCCGGGACTAGCGGGAGGATCGGGTGAGCAGTACTTC.

The chain uses TRBV11-2 and TRBJ2-7; 7 bases are shared with TRBD1. Germline CDR1 reads SGHAT; CDR2 reads FQNNGV. The CDR3 consists of 14 residues. Germline trimming cut 5 bases from V and 0 bases from J; bases unmatched to any gene: 4. CDR3: CASSPGGRSYEQYF. The CDR3 DNA is TGTGCCAGCAGCCCAGGGGGACGCTCCTACGAGCAGTACTTC.

The chain employs TRBV2 and TRBJ2-1; TRBD2 matches at 11 bases. This CDR3 has 13 residues. The V and J ends lost 7 bases and 10 bases, in that order; junction bases with no gene match: 6. Germline-derived CDR1 and CDR2 are SNHLY and FYNNEI. CDR3 protein: CASTGTSGTEQFF. CDR3 coding DNA: TGTGCCAGCACCGGGACTAGCGGAACCGAGCAGTTCTTC.

The genes are TRBV5-1 and TRBJ1-1; 7 bases are shared with TRBD1. The CDR3 loop spans 17 amino acids. Germline V gene lookup returns CDR1 SGHRS and CDR2 YFSETQ. V shed 4 bases and J 0 bases; nucleotides not matched to a gene: 12. The CDR3 DNA is TGCGCCAGCAGCGAGGGACAGTATGGAGCCATGAACACTGAAGCTTTCTTT. Its protein is CASSEGQYGAMNTEAFF.

The V and J genes are TRBV28 and TRBJ1-4, with D uncertain. Germline V gene data show CDR1 as MDHEN and CDR2 as SYDVKM. V lost 5 bases, J lost 7 bases, and 17 bases lay in between. The CDR3 covers 15 residues. The CDR3 reads CASSTRRILAEKLFF. Written as DNA, the CDR3 is TGTGCCAGCAGTACACGACGGATTTTGGCTGAAAAACTGTTTTTT.

The genes are TRBV28 and TRBJ1-4, with D possibly TRBD1 on 5 matching bases. V was shortened by 6 bases and J by 4 bases, with 15 bases between the two germline ends. Per the germline V gene, CDR1 is MDHEN and CDR2 is SYDVKM. This CDR3 has 15 amino acids. CDR3 loop: CASRAPGRNNEKLFF. Here the CDR3 DNA reads TGTGCCAGCAGGGCCCCGGGACGGAATAATGAAAAACTGTTTTTT. Full variable domain (missing parts from reference TRBV28 and TRBJ1-4): DVKVTQSSRYLVKRTGEKVFLECVQDMDHENMFWYRQDPGLGLRLIYFSYDVKMKEKGDIPEGYSVSREKKERFSLILESASTNQTSMYLCASRAPGRNNEKLFFGSGTQLSVL.

With regard to this clone: Other DNA sequences in the same sample also yield this CDR3. The chain joins TRBV19 to TRBJ1-5, with TRBD1 matching over 10 bases. J was trimmed by 2 bases and V by 6 bases; bases with no gene match: 1. Germline CDR1 LNHDA, CDR2 SQIVND (reference sequence). The CDR3 is 14 amino acids. The CDR3 loop reads CASSGQGGNQPQHF. DNA of the CDR3: TGTGCCAGTAGCGGACAGGGGGGCAATCAGCCCCAGCATTTT.

V gene TRBV18 combines with J gene TRBJ1-1; 7 bases are shared with TRBD1. The CDR3 has 16 amino acids. V trimming: 3 bases; J trimming: 0 bases; junction bases outside the gene matches: 7. The germline gives CDR1 KGHSH, CDR2 LQKENI. The CDR3 DNA reads as TGTGCCAGCTCACCTGGGGCAGGGGGAATGAACACTGAAGCTTTCTTT. This sequence encodes CASSPGAGGMNTEAFF.

This clone was detected only once. The V and J genes are TRBV27 and TRBJ2-7, with D perhaps matching TRBD1 or TRBD2 (5 bases each). Germline CDR1 reads MNHEY; CDR2 reads SMNVEV (reference sequence). V lost 8 bases and J lost 7, with 12 bases in between. This CDR3 is built from 11 residues. The CDR3 DNA reads TGTGCCAGCCGGGCTTGGGGGGAGCAGTACTTC. Encoded protein: CASRAWGEQYF.

This clone was counted a few times. The V and J genes are TRBV2 and TRBJ1-5; D gene ambiguous. Germline V lookup: CDR1 SNHLY, CDR2 FYNNEI. The length of the CDR3 is 14 residues. Trimming cost V 4 bases and J 3 bases, with 10 bases left between them. DNA for the CDR3: TGTGCCAGCAGTGTTGTGTATGACAATCAGCCCCAGCATTTT. Translating it yields CASSVVYDNQPQHF.

The chain is built from TRBV28 and TRBJ2-7, with TRBD1 matching 9 bases. The CDR3 is 13 amino acids. Germline CDR1 is MDHEN and CDR2 is SYDVKM. J gave up 3 bases and V 7 bases, and 4 bases lay outside the gene matches. CDR3 residues: CASTKDRGYEQYF. CDR3 in DNA: TGTGCCAGCACAAAGGACAGGGGCTACGAGCAGTACTTC.

J is TRBJ2-7 and V is TRBV10-3; D tentatively fits TRBD1 or TRBD2 (6 bases each). V shed 6 bases and J shed 5 bases, with 14 bases lying between them. This CDR3 is 13 amino acids long. CDR1 is ENHRY and CDR2 is SYGVKD in the germline V gene. CDR3 in amino acids: CAIRGGGEDEQYF. The CDR3 DNA is TGTGCCATCAGAGGAGGGGGAGAGGACGAGCAGTACTTC.

The chain links TRBV19 to TRBJ2-7; weak D call: TRBD2 (5 bases). V lost 3 bases, J lost 6 bases, and 12 bases lay in between. This CDR3 has 13 residues. Germline V gives CDR1 LNHDA, CDR2 SQIVND (reference sequence). The CDR3 DNA is TGTGCCAGTAGTATGTTGGGGAGCAGCGAGCAGTACTTC. It translates to CASSMLGSSEQYF.

The chain couples TRBV9 to TRBJ2-7; 9 bases are a match to TRBD1. The trim removed 0 bases at V and 4 bases at J, leaving 2 bases unmatched. The CDR3 length is 14 residues. The germline V gene has CDR1 SGDLS and CDR2 YYNGEE. The CDR3: CASSVGDRAYEQYF. In DNA form, the CDR3 reads TGTGCCAGCAGCGTAGGGGACAGGGCGTACGAGCAGTACTTC.